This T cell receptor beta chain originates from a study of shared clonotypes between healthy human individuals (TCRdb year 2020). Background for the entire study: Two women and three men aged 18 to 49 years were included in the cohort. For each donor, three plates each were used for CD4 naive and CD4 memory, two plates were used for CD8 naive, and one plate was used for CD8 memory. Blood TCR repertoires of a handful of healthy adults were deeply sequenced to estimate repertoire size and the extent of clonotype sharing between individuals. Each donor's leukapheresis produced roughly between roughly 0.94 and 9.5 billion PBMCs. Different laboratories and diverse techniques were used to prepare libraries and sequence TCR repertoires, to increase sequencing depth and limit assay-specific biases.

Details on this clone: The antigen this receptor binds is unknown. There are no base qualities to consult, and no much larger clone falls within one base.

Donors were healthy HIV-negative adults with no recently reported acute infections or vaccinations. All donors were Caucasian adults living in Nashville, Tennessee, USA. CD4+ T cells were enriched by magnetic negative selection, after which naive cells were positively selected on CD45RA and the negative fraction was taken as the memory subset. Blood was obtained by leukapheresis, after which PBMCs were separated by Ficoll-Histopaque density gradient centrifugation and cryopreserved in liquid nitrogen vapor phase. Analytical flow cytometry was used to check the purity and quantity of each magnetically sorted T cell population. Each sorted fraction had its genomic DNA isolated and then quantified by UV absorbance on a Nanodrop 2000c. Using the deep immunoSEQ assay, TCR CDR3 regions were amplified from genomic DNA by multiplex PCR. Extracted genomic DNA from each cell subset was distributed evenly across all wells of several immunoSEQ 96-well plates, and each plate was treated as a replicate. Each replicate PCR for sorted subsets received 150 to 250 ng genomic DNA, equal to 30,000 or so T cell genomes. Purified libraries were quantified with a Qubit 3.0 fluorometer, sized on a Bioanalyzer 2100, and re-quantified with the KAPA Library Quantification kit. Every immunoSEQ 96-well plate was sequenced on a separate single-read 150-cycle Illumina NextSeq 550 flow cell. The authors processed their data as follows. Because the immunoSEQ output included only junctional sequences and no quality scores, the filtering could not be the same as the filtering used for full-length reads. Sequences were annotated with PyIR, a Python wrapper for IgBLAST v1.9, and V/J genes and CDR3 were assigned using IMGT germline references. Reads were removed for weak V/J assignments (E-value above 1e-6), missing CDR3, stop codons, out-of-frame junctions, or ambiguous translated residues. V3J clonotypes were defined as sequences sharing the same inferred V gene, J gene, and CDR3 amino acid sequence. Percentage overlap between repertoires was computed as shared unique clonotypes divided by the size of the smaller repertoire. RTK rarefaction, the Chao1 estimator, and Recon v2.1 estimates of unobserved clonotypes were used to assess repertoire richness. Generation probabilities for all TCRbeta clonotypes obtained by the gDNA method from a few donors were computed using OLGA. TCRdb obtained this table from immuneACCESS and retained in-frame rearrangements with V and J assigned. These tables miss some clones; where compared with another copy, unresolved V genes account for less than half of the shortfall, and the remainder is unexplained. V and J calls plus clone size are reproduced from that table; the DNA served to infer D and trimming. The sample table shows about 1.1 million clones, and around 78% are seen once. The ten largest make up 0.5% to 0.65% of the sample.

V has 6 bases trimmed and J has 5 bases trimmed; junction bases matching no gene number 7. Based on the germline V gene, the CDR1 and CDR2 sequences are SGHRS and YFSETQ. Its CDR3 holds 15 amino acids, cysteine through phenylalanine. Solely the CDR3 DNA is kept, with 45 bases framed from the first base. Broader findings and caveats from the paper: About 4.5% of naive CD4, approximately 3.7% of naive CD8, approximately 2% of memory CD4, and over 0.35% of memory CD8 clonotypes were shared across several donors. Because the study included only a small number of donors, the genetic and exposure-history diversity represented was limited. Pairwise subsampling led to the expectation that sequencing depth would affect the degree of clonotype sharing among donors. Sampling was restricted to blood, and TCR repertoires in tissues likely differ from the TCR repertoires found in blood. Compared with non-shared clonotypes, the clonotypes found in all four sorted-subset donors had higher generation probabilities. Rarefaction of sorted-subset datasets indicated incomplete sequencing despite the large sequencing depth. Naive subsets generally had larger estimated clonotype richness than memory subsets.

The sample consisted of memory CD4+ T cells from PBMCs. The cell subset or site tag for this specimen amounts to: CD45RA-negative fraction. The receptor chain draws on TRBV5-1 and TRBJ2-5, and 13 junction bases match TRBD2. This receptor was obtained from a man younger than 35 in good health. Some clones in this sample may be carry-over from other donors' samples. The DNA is TGCGCCAGCACCGGACTAGCGGGAGATGGGGAGACCCAGTACTTC. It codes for CASTGLAGDGETQYF.